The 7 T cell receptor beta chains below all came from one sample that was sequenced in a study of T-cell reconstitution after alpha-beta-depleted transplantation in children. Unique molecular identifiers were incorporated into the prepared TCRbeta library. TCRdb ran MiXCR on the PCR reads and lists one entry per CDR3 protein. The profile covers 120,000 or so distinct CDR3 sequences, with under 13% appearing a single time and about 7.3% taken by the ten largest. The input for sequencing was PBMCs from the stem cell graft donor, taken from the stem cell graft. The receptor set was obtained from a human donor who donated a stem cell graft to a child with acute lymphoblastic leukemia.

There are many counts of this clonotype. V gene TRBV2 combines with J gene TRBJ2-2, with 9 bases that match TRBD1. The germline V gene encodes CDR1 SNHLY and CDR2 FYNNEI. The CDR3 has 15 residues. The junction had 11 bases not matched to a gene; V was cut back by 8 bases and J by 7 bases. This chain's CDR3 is CASHTPGQGFGELFF. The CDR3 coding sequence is TGTGCCAGCCACACCCCGGGACAGGGTTTCGGGGAGCTGTTTTTT.

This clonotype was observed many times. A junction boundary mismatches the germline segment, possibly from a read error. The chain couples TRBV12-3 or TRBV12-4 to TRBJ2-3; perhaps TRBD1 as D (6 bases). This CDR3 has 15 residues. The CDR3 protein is CASRLQGGKPNTHYF. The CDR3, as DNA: TGTGCCAGCAGACTACAGGGTGGGAAACCTAATACGCATTATTTT.

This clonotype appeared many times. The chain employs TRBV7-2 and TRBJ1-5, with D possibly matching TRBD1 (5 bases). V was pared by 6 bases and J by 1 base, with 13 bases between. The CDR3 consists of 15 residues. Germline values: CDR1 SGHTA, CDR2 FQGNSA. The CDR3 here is CASRRNTGSNQPQHF. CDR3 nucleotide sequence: TGTGCCAGCAGACGGAACACAGGAAGCAATCAGCCCCAGCATTTT.

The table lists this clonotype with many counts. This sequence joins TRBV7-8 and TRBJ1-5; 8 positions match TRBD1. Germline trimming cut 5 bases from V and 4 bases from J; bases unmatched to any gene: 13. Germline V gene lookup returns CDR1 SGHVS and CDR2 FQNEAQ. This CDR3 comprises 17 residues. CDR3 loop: CASSPRQGSGGNQPQHF. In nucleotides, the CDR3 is TGTGCCAGCAGCCCGAGACAGGGGAGTGGGGGAAATCAGCCCCAGCATTTT.

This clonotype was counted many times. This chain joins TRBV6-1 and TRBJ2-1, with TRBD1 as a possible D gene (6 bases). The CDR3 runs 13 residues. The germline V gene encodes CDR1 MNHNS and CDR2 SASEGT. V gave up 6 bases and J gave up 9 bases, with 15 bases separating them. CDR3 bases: TGTGCCAGCAGAGAAAACTACAGGGTTGAGCAGTTCTTC. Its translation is CASRENYRVEQFF.

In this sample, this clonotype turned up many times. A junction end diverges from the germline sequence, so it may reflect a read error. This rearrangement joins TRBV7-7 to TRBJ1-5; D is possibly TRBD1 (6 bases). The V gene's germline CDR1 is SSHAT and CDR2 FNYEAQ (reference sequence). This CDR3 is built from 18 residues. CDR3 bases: TGTGCTAGCAGCTTAGGGAGGGGACAAGACTATAGCAATCAGCCCCAGCATTTT. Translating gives CASSLGRGQDYSNQPQHF.

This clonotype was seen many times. The CDR3 DNA reads TGCAGTGCTTCCCGGGACTCCGGAGGAGATACGCAGTATTTT. Translated: CSASRDSGGDTQYF. The chain links TRBV20-1 to TRBJ2-3, with D perhaps matching TRBD2 (6 bases). From germline, CDR1 is DFQATT and CDR2 SNEGSKA (reference sequence). V lost 5 bases and J 5 bases, leaving 17 bases between the germline ends. The CDR3 runs to 14 residues.